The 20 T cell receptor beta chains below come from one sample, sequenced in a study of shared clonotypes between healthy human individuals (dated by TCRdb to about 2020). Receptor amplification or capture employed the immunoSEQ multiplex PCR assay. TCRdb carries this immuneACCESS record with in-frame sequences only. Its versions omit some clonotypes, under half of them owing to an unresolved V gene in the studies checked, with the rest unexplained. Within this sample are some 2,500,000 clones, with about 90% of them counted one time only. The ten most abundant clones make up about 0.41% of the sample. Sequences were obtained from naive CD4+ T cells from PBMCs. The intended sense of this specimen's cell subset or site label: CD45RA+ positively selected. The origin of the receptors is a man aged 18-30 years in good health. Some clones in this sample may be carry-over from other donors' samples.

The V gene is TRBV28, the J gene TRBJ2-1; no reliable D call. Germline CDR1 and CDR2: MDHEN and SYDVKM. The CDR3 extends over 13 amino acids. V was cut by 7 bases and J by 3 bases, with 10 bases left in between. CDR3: CASTPRFYNEQFF. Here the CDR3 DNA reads TGTGCCAGCACTCCGAGGTTCTACAATGAGCAGTTCTTC.

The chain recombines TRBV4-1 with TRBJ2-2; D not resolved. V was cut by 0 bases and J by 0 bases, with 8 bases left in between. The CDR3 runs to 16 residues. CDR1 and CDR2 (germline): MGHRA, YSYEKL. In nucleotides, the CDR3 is TGCGCCAGCAGCCAAGATAATCGGGCGAACACCGGGGAGCTGTTTTTT. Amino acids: CASSQDNRANTGELFF.

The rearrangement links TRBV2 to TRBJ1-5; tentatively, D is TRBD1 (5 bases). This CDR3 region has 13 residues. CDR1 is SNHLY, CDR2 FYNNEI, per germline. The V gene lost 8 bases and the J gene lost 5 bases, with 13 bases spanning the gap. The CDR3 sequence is CASYRDRDQPQHF. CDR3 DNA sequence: TGTGCCAGCTACCGGGACCGCGATCAGCCCCAGCATTTT.

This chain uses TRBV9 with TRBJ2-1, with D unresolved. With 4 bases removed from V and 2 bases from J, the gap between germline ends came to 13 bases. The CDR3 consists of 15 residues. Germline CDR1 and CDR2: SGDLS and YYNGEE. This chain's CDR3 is CASSLTSDPYNEQFF. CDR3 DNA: TGTGCCAGCAGCCTTACAAGCGATCCCTACAATGAGCAGTTCTTC.

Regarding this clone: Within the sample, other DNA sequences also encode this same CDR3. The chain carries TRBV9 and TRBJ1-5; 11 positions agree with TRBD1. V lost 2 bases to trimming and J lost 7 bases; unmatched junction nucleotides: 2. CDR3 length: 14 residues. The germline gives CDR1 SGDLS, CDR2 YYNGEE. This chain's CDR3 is CASSVGQGGQPQHF. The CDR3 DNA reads TGTGCCAGCAGCGTGGGACAGGGGGGGCAGCCCCAGCATTTT.

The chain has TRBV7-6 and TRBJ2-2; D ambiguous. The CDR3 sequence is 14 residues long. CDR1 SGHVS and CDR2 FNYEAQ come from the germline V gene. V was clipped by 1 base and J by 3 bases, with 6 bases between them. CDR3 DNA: TGTGCCAGCAGCTTAGGATCCCACACCGGGGAGCTGTTTTTT. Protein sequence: CASSLGSHTGELFF.

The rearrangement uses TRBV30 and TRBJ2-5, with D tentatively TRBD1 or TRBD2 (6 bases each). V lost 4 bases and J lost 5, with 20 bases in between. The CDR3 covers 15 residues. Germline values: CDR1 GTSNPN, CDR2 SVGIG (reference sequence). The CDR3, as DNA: TGTGCCTGGATCAGGAGGGGGTGGGGAAGGGAGACCCAGTACTTC. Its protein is CAWIRRGWGRETQYF.

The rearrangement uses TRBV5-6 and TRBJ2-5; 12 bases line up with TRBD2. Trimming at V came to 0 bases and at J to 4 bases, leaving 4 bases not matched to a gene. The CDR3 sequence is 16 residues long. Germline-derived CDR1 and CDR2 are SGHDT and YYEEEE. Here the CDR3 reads CASSLGLAGGLETQYF. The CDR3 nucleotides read TGTGCCAGCAGCTTGGGCCTAGCGGGAGGGCTAGAGACCCAGTACTTC.

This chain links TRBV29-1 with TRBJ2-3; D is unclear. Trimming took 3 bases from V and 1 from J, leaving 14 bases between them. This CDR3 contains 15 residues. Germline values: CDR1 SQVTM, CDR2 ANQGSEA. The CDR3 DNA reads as TGCAGCGTTGAGCCCTTGGGCCAGGGCACAGATACGCAGTATTTT. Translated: CSVEPLGQGTDTQYF.

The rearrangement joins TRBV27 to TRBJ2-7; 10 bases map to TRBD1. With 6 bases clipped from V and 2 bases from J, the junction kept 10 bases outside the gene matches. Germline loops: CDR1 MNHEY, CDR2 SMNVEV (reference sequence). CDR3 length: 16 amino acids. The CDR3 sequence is CASRSGQGGEAYEQYF. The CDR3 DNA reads TGTGCCAGCAGGTCAGGACAGGGGGGGGAAGCCTACGAGCAGTACTTC.

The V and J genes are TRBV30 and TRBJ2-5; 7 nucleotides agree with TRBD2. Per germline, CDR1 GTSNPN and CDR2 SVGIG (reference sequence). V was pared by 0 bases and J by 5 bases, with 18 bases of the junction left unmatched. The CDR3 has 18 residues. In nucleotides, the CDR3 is TGTGCCTGGAGTGTATGGAGCAGTAGCGGGCAGCGCCACGAGACCCAGTACTTC. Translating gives CAWSVWSSSGQRHETQYF.

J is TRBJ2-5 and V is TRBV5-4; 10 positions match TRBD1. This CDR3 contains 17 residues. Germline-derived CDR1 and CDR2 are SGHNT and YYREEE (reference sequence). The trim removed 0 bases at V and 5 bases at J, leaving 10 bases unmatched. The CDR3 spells CASSLGERQGAWETQYF. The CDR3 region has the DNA TGTGCCAGCAGCTTGGGGGAACGACAGGGGGCCTGGGAGACCCAGTACTTC. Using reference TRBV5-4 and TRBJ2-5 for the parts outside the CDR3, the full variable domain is ETGVTQSPTHLIKTRGQQVTLRCSSQSGHNTVSWYQQALGQGPQFIFQYYREEENGRGNFPPRFSGLQFPNYSSELNVNALELDDSALYLCASSLGERQGAWETQYFGPGTRLLVL.

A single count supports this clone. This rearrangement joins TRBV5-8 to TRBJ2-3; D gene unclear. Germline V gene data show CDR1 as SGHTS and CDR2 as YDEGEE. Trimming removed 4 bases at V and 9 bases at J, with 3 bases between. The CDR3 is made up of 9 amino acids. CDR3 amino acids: CASSATQYF. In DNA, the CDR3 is TGTGCCAGCAGCGCGACGCAGTATTTT.

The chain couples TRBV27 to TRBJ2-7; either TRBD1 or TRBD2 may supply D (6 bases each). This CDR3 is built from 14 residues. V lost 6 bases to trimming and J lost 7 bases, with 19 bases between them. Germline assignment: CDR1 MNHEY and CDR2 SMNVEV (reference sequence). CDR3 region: CASRWGRGPREQYF. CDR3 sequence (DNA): TGTGCCAGCAGATGGGGGCGGGGACCGAGGGAGCAGTACTTC.

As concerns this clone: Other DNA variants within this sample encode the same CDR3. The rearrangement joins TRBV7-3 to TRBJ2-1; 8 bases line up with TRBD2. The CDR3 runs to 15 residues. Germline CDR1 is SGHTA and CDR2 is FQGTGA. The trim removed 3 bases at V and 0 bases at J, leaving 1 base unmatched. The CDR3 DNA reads TGTGCCAGCAGCTTCAGCGGGAGCTCCTACAATGAGCAGTTCTTC. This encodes CASSFSGSSYNEQFF.

The CDR3 sequence: CATSNLAGGAPYEQYF. The CDR3 nucleotides are TGTGCCACCAGCAACCTCGCGGGGGGTGCCCCCTACGAGCAGTACTTC. This sequence joins TRBV15 and TRBJ2-7; 8 bases agree with TRBD2. V gave up 4 bases and J gave up 2 bases; unmatched junction bases: 10. CDR1 is LNHNV and CDR2 is YYDKDF in the germline V gene (reference sequence). This CDR3 has 16 residues.

CDR3 sequence reads: CASSFLAGASTEQFF. CDR3 in DNA: TGTGCCAGCAGCTTCCTAGCGGGAGCGAGTACAGAGCAGTTCTTC. The V call is TRBV7-9, the J call TRBJ2-1, with 10 bases identical to TRBD2. J gave up 10 bases and V 3 bases, and 9 bases lay outside the gene matches. This CDR3 contains 15 residues. Germline V gene data show CDR1 as SEHNR and CDR2 as FQNEAQ (reference sequence).

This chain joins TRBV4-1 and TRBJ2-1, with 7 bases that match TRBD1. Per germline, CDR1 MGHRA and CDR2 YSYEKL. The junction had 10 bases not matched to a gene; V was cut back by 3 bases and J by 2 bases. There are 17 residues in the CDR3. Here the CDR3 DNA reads TGCGCCAGCAGCCAGGAATTACAGGGGAGCACCTACAATGAGCAGTTCTTC. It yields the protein CASSQELQGSTYNEQFF.

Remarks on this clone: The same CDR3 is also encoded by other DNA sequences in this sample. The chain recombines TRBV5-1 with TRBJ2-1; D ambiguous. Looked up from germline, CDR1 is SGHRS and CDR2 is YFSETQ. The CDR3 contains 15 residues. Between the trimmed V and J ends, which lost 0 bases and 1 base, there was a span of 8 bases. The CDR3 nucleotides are TGCGCCAGCAGCTTGGTTGCGGCATCCTACAATGAGCAGTTCTTC. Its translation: CASSLVAASYNEQFF.

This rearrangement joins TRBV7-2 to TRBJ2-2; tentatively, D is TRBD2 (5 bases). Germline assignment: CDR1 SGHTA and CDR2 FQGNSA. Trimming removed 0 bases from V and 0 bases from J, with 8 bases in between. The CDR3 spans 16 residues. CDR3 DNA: TGTGCCAGCAGCTTAGCGGGTAGCGCGAACACCGGGGAGCTGTTTTTT. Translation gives CASSLAGSANTGELFF.